Following are 8 T cell receptor beta chains from one sample sequenced in a study of T cell responses to AZD1222 COVID-19 vaccine. Repertoires were generated with immunoSEQ multiplex PCR, while TCRdb's copy carries only in-frame clones and drops some. The table has more than 100,000 clones, approximately 91% seen once; the top ten hold approximately 1.6%. The material sequenced was peripheral blood, taken on day 0 of AZD1222 vaccination. The receptors derive from an adult in good health.

V and J are TRBV27 and TRBJ1-2, with a weak D call TRBD1 (6 bases). CDR1 and CDR2 (germline): MNHEY, SMNVEV (reference sequence). Trimming cost V 9 bases and J 6 bases, with 23 bases left between them. The CDR3 consists of 15 residues. The CDR3 protein is CASSEQGGDLDGYTF. The CDR3 DNA reads TGTGCCAGTAGTGAACAGGGCGGGGATCTAGATGGCTACACCTTC.

The gene calls are TRBV6-4 and TRBJ2-3; maybe TRBD2 (6 bases). Trimming took 3 bases from V and 4 from J, leaving 14 bases between them. The CDR3 is 15 amino acids. Germline V lookup: CDR1 MRHNA, CDR2 SNTAGT. Here the CDR3 DNA reads TGTGCCAGCAGTGAGTCAACCAGCGGGCCAGATACGCAGTATTTT. The encoded protein is CASSESTSGPDTQYF.

The chain recombines TRBV29-1 with TRBJ1-3; no firm D call. The CDR3 totals 13 residues. Trimming shortened V by 3 bases and J by 0 bases, and 6 bases separated the two germline ends. Germline CDR1 reads SQVTM; CDR2 reads ANQGSEA. In DNA, the CDR3 is TGCAGCGTTGAGCTGGACTCTGGAAACACCATATATTTT. It specifies CSVELDSGNTIYF.

This sequence joins TRBV28 and TRBJ1-5, with unresolved D. Germline V gene data show CDR1 as MDHEN and CDR2 as SYDVKM. V was cut by 3 bases and J by 1 base, with 10 bases left in between. The CDR3 spans 15 residues. Written as DNA, the CDR3 is TGTGCCAGCAGTTTGGGAGTCCGGAGCAATCAGCCCCAGCATTTT. Translated, it gives CASSLGVRSNQPQHF.

The V gene is TRBV10-3, the J gene TRBJ2-2, with 7 positions matching TRBD2. CDR1 ENHRY and CDR2 SYGVKD come from the germline V gene. After removal of 10 bases from V and 2 bases from J, the junction contained 10 bases not matched to a gene. The CDR3 extends over 15 amino acids. CDR3 DNA: TGTGCCACACAAGACAGCGGGACTAACACCGGGGAGCTGTTTTTT. This sequence encodes CATQDSGTNTGELFF.

This sequence joins TRBV7-9 and TRBJ1-1, with D uncertain. The CDR3 is made up of 15 amino acids. The germline V gene has CDR1 SEHNR and CDR2 FQNEAQ (reference sequence). The V gene lost 3 bases and the J gene lost 0 bases, with 11 bases spanning the gap. CDR3 coding DNA: TGTGCCAGCAGCTTTAGTACAGTAATGAACACTGAAGCTTTCTTT. Its translation: CASSFSTVMNTEAFF.

The chain is built from TRBV15 and TRBJ2-7; maybe TRBD2 (6 bases). The CDR3 runs to 17 residues. Trimming removed 2 bases at V and 0 bases at J, with 17 bases between. CDR1 is LNHNV, CDR2 YYDKDF, per germline (reference sequence). The CDR3 is CATSRNKAGASSYEQYF. The CDR3 DNA reads TGTGCCACCAGCAGAAATAAAGCGGGCGCCAGCTCCTACGAGCAGTACTTC. The full variable domain, its missing parts supplied by reference TRBV15 and TRBJ2-7, is DAMVIQNPRYQVTQFGKPVTLSCSQTLNHNVMYWYQQKSSQAPKLLFHYYDKDFNNEADTPDNFQSRRPNTSFCFLDIRSPGLGDTAMYLCATSRNKAGASSYEQYFGPGTRLTVT.

This clone was seen a handful of times. J is TRBJ1-1 and V is TRBV4-2, with D possibly being TRBD1 (5 bases). V lost 1 base and J 1 base, leaving 10 bases between the germline ends. This CDR3 spans 15 amino acids. CDR1 is LGHNA, CDR2 YNFKEQ, per germline. The CDR3 bases are TGTGCCAGCAGCCAAGCCGGGACGCCGAACACTGAAGCTTTCTTT. Translation gives CASSQAGTPNTEAFF.